The entry below gives a single T cell receptor (beta chain) sequence along with its context. Its specificity is not known. The PCR was carried out with 60 Vbeta primers and 13 Jbeta primers. Method: immunoSEQ multiplex PCR; TCRdb's copy keeps in-frame clones and lacks some. The table has about 160,000 clones, approximately 78% seen once. This entry belongs to a study of cytomegalovirus exposure and HLA in healthy donors. Study results and caveats: Accurate predictions that matched the HLA-A and HLA-B alleles of most subjects were reportedly made from TCR beta sequences.

The CDR3 covers 12 residues. In germline, CDR1 is MDHEN, CDR2 SYDVKM. The V gene lost 6 bases and the J gene lost 4 bases, with 9 bases spanning the gap. The chain links TRBV28 to TRBJ2-5; D might be TRBD2 (5 bases). The sequence came from a male donor in good health and CMV-seropositive. Material: PBMCs. The CDR3 here is CASRGESETQYF. The CDR3 coding sequence is TGTGCCAGCAGGGGAGAATCAGAGACCCAGTACTTC.